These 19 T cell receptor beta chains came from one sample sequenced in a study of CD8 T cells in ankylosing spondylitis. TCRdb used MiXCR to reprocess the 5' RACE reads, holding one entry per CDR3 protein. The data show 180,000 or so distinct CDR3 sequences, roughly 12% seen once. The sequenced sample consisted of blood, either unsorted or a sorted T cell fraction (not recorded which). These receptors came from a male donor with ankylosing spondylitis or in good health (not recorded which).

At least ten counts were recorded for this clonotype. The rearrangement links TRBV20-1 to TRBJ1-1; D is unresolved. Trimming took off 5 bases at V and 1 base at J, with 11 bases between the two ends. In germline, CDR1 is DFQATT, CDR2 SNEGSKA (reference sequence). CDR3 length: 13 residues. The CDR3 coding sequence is TGCAGTGCTTCCCGGGCCAGGAACACTGAAGCTTTCTTT. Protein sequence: CSASRARNTEAFF.

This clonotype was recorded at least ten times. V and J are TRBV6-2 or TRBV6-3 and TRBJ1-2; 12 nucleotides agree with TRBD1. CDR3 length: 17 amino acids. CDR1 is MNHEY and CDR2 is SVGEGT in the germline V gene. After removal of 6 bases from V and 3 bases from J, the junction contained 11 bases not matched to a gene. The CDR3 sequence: CASSRGTGGPPYYGYTF. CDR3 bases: TGTGCCAGCAGCCGAGGGACAGGGGGCCCTCCTTACTATGGCTACACCTTC.

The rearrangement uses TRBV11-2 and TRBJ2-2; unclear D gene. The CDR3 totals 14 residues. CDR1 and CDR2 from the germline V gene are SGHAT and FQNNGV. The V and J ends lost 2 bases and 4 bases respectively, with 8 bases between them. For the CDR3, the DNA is TGTGCCAGCAGCTTAAGTTTGGCCACCGGGGAGCTGTTTTTT. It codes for CASSLSLATGELFF.

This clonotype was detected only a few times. CDR3 amino acids: CASSIYDRNTGELFF. In DNA, the CDR3 is TGTGCCAGCAGTATCTACGACAGAAACACCGGGGAGCTGTTTTTT. This chain joins TRBV7-8 and TRBJ2-2, with D maybe TRBD1 (5 bases). The germline V and J ends were trimmed by 6 bases and 2 bases, with 13 bases remaining between them. There are 15 residues in the CDR3. Germline assignment: CDR1 SGHVS and CDR2 FQNEAQ.

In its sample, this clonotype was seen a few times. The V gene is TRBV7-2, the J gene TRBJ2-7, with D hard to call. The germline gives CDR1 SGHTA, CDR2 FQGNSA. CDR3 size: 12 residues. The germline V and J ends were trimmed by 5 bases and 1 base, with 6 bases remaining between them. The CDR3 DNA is TGTGCCAGCAGCATTTCTTCCTACGAGCAGTACTTC. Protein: CASSISSYEQYF.

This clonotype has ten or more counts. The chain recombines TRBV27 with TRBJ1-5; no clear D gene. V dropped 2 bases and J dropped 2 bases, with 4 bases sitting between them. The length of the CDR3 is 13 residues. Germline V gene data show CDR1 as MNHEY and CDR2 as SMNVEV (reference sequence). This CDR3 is CASSLRRNQPQHF. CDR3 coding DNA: TGTGCCAGCAGTTTAAGGCGCAATCAGCCCCAGCATTTT.

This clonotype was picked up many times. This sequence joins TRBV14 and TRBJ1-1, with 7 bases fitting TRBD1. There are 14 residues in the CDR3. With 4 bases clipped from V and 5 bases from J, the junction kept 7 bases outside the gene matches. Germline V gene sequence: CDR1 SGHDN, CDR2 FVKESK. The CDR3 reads CASSRAGGNTEAFF. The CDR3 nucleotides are TGTGCCAGCAGCCGGGCAGGGGGAAATACTGAAGCTTTCTTT.

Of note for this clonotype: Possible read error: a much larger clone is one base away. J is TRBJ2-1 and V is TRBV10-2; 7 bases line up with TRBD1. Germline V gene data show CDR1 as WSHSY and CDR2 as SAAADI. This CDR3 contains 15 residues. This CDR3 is CASSDRRRTGNVQFF. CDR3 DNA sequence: TGCGCCAGCAGTGATCGCAGGCGGACAGGCAATGTGCAGTTCTTC.

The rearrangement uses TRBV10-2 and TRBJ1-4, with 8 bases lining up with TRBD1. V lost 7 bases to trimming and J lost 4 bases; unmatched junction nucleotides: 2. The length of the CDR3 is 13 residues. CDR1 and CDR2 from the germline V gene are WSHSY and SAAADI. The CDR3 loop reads CASTGQDNEKLFF. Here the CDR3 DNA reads TGCGCCAGCACGGGACAGGATAATGAAAAACTGTTTTTT.

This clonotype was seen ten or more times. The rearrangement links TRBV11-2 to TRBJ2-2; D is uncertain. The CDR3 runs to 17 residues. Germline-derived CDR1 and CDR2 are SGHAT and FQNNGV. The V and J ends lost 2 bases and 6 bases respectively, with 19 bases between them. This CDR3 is CASSLTSSPIFAGELFF. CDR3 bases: TGTGCCAGCAGCTTAACAAGTAGCCCTATATTCGCCGGGGAGCTGTTTTTT.

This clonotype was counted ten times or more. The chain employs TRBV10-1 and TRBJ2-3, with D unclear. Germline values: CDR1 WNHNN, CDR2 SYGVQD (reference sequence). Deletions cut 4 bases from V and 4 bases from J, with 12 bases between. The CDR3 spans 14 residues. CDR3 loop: CASSGSQAPDTQYF. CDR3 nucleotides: TGCGCCAGCAGTGGCTCTCAGGCCCCAGATACGCAGTATTTT.

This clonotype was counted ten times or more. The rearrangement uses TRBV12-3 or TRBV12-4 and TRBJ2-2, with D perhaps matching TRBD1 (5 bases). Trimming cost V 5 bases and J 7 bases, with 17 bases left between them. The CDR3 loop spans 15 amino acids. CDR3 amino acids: CASSPGRGFSGELFF. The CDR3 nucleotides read TGTGCCAGCAGTCCCGGAAGGGGTTTTAGCGGGGAGCTGTTTTTT.

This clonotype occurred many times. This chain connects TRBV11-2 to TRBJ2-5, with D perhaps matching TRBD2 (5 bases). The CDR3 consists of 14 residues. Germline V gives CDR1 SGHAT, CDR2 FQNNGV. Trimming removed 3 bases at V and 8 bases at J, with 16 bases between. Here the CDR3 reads CASSFNLGGGTQYF. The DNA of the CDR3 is TGTGCCAGCAGCTTTAATCTCGGAGGAGGAACCCAGTACTTC.

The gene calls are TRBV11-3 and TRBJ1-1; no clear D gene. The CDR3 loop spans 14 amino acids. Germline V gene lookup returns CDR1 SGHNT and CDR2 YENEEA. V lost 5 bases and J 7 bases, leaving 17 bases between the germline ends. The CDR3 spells CASSPALRVGEAFF. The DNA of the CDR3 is TGTGCCAGCAGCCCCGCTTTAAGGGTCGGTGAAGCTTTCTTT.

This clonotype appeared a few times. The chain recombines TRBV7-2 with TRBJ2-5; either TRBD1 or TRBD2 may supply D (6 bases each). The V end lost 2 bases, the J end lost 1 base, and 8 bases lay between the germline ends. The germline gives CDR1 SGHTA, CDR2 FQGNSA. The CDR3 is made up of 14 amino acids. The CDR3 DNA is TGTGCCAGCAGCTTATGGGGGGCCCAAGAGACCCAGTACTTC. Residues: CASSLWGAQETQYF.

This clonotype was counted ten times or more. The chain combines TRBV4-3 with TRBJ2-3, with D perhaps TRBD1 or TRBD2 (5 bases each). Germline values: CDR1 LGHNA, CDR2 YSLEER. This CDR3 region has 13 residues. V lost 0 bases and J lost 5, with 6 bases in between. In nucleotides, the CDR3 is TGCGCCAGCAGCCAAGATGGGGGAGATACGCAGTATTTT. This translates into CASSQDGGDTQYF.

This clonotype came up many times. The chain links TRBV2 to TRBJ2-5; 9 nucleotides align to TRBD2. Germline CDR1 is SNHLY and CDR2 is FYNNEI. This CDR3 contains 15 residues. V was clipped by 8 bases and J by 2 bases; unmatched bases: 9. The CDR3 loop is CASRPGLAFQETQYF. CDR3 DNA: TGTGCCAGCCGGCCGGGACTAGCCTTTCAAGAGACCCAGTACTTC.

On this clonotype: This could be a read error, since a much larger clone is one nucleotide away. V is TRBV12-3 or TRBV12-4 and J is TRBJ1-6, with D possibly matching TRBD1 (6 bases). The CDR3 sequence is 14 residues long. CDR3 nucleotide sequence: TGTGCCTGCCGTCGGGACACTGATAATTCAGCCCTCCACTTT. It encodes CACRRDTDNSALHF.

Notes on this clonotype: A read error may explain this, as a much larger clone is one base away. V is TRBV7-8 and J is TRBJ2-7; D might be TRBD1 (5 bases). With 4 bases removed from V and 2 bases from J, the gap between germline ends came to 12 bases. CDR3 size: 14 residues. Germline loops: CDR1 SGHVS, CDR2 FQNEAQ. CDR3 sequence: CASSSVQVPYEQYF. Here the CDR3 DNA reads TGTGCCAGCAGCTCGGTACAGGTTCCCTACGAGCAGTACTTC.